This is a list of T cell receptor beta chains from one sample in a study of cytomegalovirus exposure and HLA in healthy donors. Sequencing was performed with immunoSEQ multiplex PCR; in TCRdb, only in-frame clones are kept and a portion is missing. The sample holds more than 110,000 clones, roughly 77% seen once. Specimen: PBMCs. These TCRs come from a female donor in good health and CMV-seronegative. Both conserved end residues are part of each CDR3. The order of the fields is clone size, D gene, CDR3 length, J gene, V gene, CDR3 protein, CDR3 DNA. The D gene is left open where the match is weak. For some rows the clone size is stated as once, few or many, or as a class when expanded; others skip it.

- - 15 TRBJ1-2 TRBV4-3 CASSQDSLGGFGYTF TGCGCCAGCAGCCAAGATTCTCTGGGAGGGTTTGGCTACACCTTC
- TRBD1 12 TRBJ1-4 TRBV28 CASSDPGQVRIF TGTGCCAGCAGCGACCCAGGACAGGTCCGGATTTTT
- TRBD2 13 TRBJ2-2 TRBV30 CAWIVRETGELFF TGTGCCTGGATTGTGCGGGAGACCGGGGAGCTGTTTTTT
- - 12 TRBJ2-5 TRBV28 CASSFLRETQYF TGTGCCAGCAGTTTCCTCCGGGAGACCCAGTACTTC
few TRBD2 14 TRBJ2-7 TRBV27 CASSLAGGRYEQYF TGTGCCAGCAGTCTAGCGGGGGGGAGGTACGAGCAGTACTTC
- - 11 TRBJ1-2 TRBV6-5 CASKRGLIYTF TGTGCCAGCAAGAGGGGGTTAATCTACACCTTC
- - 15 TRBJ1-1 TRBV9 CASSVRGSSNTEAFF TGTGCCAGCAGCGTAAGGGGGAGCTCGAACACTGAAGCTTTCTTT
- - 13 TRBJ2-7 TRBV15 CATSRDKTYEQYF TGTGCCACCAGCAGGGACAAGACCTACGAGCAGTACTTC
- - 14 TRBJ1-1 TRBV30 CARRTGPMNTEAFF TGTGCCCGCCGCACAGGGCCCATGAACACTGAAGCTTTCTTT
- - 12 TRBJ2-3 TRBV11-3 CASRGWADTQYF TGTGCCAGCAGGGGCTGGGCAGATACGCAGTATTTT